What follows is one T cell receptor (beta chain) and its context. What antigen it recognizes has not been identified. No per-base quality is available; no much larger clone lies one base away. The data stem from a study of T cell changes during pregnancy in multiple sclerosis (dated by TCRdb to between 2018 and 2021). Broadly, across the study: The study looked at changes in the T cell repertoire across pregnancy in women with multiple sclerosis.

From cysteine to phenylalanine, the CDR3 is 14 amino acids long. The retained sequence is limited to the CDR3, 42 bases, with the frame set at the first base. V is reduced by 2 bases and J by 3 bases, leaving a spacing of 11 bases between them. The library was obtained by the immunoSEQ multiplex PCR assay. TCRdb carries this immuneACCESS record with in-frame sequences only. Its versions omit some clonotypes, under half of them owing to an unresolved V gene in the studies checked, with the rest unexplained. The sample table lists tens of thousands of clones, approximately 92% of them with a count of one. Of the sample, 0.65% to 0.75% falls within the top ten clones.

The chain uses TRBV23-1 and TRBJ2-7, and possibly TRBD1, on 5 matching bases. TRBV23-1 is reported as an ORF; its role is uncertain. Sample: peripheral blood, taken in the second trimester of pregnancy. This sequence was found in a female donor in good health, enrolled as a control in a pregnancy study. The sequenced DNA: TGCGCCAGCAGTCAAATCGGACACCACTACGAGCAGTACTTC. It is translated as CASSQIGHHYEQYF.